A selection of T cell receptor beta chains follows, all from one sample in a study of CD8 T cells in ankylosing spondylitis. TCRdb analysed the 5' RACE reads with MiXCR anew, one entry per CDR3 protein. The sample yields roughly 230,000 distinct CDR3 sequences, approximately 10% seen once. The sample was blood, either unsorted or a sorted T cell fraction (not recorded which). These receptor sequences come from a male donor with ankylosing spondylitis or in good health (not recorded which). Each CDR3 is given with its conserved first and last residue. Fields, in order: D gene, clone size, V gene, J gene, CDR3 protein. A D gene is named only where the DNA matches it firmly. Rows give clone size only sometimes, using once, few, many, or a class for an expanded clone.

d_call: TRBD2; clone_size: few; v_call: TRBV20-1; j_call: TRBJ2-1; cdr3_aa: CSAPNSGRPGDEQFF
d_call: -; clone_size: many; v_call: TRBV20-1; j_call: TRBJ1-1; cdr3_aa: CSASRLNTEAFF
d_call: TRBD1; clone_size: -; v_call: TRBV18; j_call: TRBJ2-3; cdr3_aa: CASSPSTGGIQGDTQYF
d_call: -; clone_size: -; v_call: TRBV2; j_call: TRBJ1-1; cdr3_aa: CASITDRRNTEAFF
d_call: -; clone_size: many; v_call: TRBV20-1; j_call: TRBJ2-7; cdr3_aa: CSAREPSVAYEQYF
d_call: -; clone_size: many; v_call: TRBV12-3/TRBV12-4; j_call: TRBJ2-2; cdr3_aa: CASSPTIGELFF
d_call: -; clone_size: many; v_call: TRBV30; j_call: TRBJ1-6; cdr3_aa: CAWRNRDSPLHF
d_call: -; clone_size: many; v_call: TRBV5-1; j_call: TRBJ2-7; cdr3_aa: CASSSEADYEQYF
d_call: -; clone_size: many; v_call: TRBV15; j_call: TRBJ1-1; cdr3_aa: CATSRDRGVGTEAFF
d_call: -; clone_size: many; v_call: TRBV10-3; j_call: TRBJ2-1; cdr3_aa: CATRTVSSYNEQFF
d_call: -; clone_size: many; v_call: TRBV12-3/TRBV12-4; j_call: TRBJ2-5; cdr3_aa: CASTSPGKGQETQYF
d_call: -; clone_size: many; v_call: TRBV12-3/TRBV12-4; j_call: TRBJ2-7; cdr3_aa: CASSSPPGTIESEQYF
d_call: -; clone_size: -; v_call: TRBV20-1; j_call: TRBJ1-2; cdr3_aa: CSARDGIEYGYTF
d_call: -; clone_size: -; v_call: TRBV29-1; j_call: TRBJ1-2; cdr3_aa: CSAGHPYGYTF
d_call: TRBD2; clone_size: many; v_call: TRBV29-1; j_call: TRBJ2-3; cdr3_aa: CSVTPPSGSMTDTQYF
d_call: TRBD2; clone_size: many; v_call: TRBV4-2; j_call: TRBJ2-1; cdr3_aa: CASSESTSGPTYNEQFF
d_call: -; clone_size: many; v_call: TRBV4-1; j_call: TRBJ2-4; cdr3_aa: CASSYDPTPKNIQYF
d_call: -; clone_size: many; v_call: TRBV4-2; j_call: TRBJ2-1; cdr3_aa: CASSPPGRPWGGEQFF
d_call: -; clone_size: many; v_call: TRBV4-1; j_call: TRBJ2-3; cdr3_aa: CASSPSRMIGTQYF
d_call: -; clone_size: -; v_call: TRBV5-1; j_call: TRBJ2-6; cdr3_aa: CASSLDYSSGANVLTF
d_call: TRBD1; clone_size: -; v_call: TRBV12-3/TRBV12-4; j_call: TRBJ2-3; cdr3_aa: CASRARDRAADTQYF
d_call: -; clone_size: many; v_call: TRBV29-1; j_call: TRBJ2-5; cdr3_aa: CSAKLETQYF
d_call: -; clone_size: many; v_call: TRBV14; j_call: TRBJ1-1; cdr3_aa: CASSPMNTEAFF
d_call: -; clone_size: many; v_call: TRBV6-1; j_call: TRBJ2-5; cdr3_aa: CASRERGQQETQYF
d_call: -; clone_size: few; v_call: TRBV18; j_call: TRBJ1-1; cdr3_aa: CASSAGRGAVAFF
d_call: -; clone_size: -; v_call: TRBV28; j_call: TRBJ2-7; cdr3_aa: CASSPRRVYEQYF
d_call: -; clone_size: many; v_call: TRBV2; j_call: TRBJ2-7; cdr3_aa: CASSVERRHEQYF
d_call: TRBD2; clone_size: -; v_call: TRBV6-2/TRBV6-3; j_call: TRBJ2-5; cdr3_aa: CASSDSTSGIQETQYF
d_call: -; clone_size: -; v_call: TRBV12-2; j_call: TRBJ1-6; cdr3_aa: CASKTGRISPLHF
d_call: TRBD2; clone_size: many; v_call: TRBV11-2; j_call: TRBJ2-3; cdr3_aa: CASSPGLAGLSSAPTDTQYF
d_call: -; clone_size: many; v_call: TRBV7-2; j_call: TRBJ2-2; cdr3_aa: CASSLRSPNTGELFF
d_call: -; clone_size: many; v_call: TRBV12-3/TRBV12-4; j_call: TRBJ2-6; cdr3_aa: CASSKFGSGTTNVLTF
d_call: -; clone_size: few; v_call: TRBV5-5; j_call: TRBJ1-6; cdr3_aa: CASSSDGLYSPLHF
d_call: TRBD1; clone_size: many; v_call: TRBV6-1; j_call: TRBJ1-1; cdr3_aa: CASKMDRAEGEAFF
d_call: -; clone_size: many; v_call: TRBV29-1; j_call: TRBJ1-5; cdr3_aa: CSLSPGPGEPQHF
d_call: -; clone_size: many; v_call: TRBV5-1; j_call: TRBJ2-2; cdr3_aa: CASSFRPGEAGELFF
d_call: TRBD2; clone_size: -; v_call: TRBV7-9; j_call: TRBJ2-1; cdr3_aa: CASKEGLGTSAYNEQFF
d_call: TRBD1; clone_size: few; v_call: TRBV30; j_call: TRBJ1-1; cdr3_aa: CAWTTGTAYEAFF
d_call: -; clone_size: few; v_call: TRBV6-1; j_call: TRBJ2-2; cdr3_aa: CASSEEGRYTGELFF
d_call: -; clone_size: many; v_call: TRBV4-1; j_call: TRBJ1-6; cdr3_aa: CASSQGANSPLHF
d_call: -; clone_size: -; v_call: TRBV10-2; j_call: TRBJ2-5; cdr3_aa: CASSEQGVETQYF
d_call: TRBD2; clone_size: many; v_call: TRBV3-1; j_call: TRBJ2-7; cdr3_aa: CASSLRLAGGTYEQYF
d_call: TRBD2; clone_size: many; v_call: TRBV5-1; j_call: TRBJ2-1; cdr3_aa: CASTGGLAGANEQFF
d_call: TRBD2; clone_size: many; v_call: TRBV20-1; j_call: TRBJ2-1; cdr3_aa: CSVGLAEPINNEQFF
d_call: TRBD1; clone_size: few; v_call: TRBV13; j_call: TRBJ2-7; cdr3_aa: CASSRRTGRDEQYF
d_call: TRBD1; clone_size: many; v_call: TRBV5-1; j_call: TRBJ1-1; cdr3_aa: CASSGQDLTEAFF
d_call: -; clone_size: many; v_call: TRBV21-1; j_call: TRBJ1-3; cdr3_aa: CAPGLGISGNTIYF